Below, 22 T cell receptor beta chains from the same sample are listed, as sequenced in a study of esophageal squamous cell carcinoma under preoperative chemotherapy. Time point reported: before preoperative PTX-NDP chemotherapy. TCRdb fed the PCR reads into MiXCR, producing one record per CDR3 protein. The sample shows about 16,000 distinct CDR3 sequences, around 47% of them seen only once. Sample acquisition took place from a patient given preoperative chemotherapy. All receptors derive from a human donor with esophageal squamous cell carcinoma. The donor label of this sample is uncertain.

The chain carries TRBV7-2 and TRBJ2-3; D is unclear. The V gene's germline CDR1 is SGHTA and CDR2 FQGNSA. This CDR3 has 13 amino acids. The V gene lost 7 bases and the J gene lost 3 bases, with 11 bases spanning the gap. The CDR3 DNA sequence: TGTGCCAGCAACGAGATCGGGACAGATACGCAGTATTTT. As protein: CASNEIGTDTQYF.

This clonotype was detected many times. The DNA of the CDR3 is TGTGCCAGCAGCCAGAGAGAGGGGGGGCTTCGGGGTACTGAAGCTTTCTTT. This codes for CASSQREGGLRGTEAFF. The chain recombines TRBV11-2 with TRBJ1-1; a weak D match, TRBD1 (6 bases). Germline-derived CDR1 and CDR2 are SGHAT and FQNNGV. Trimming pared 5 bases from V and 5 bases from J, leaving 24 bases between. This CDR3 contains 17 residues.

This clonotype has more than one count but fewer than ten. J is TRBJ2-5 and V is TRBV7-3, with 8 nucleotides matching TRBD2. The J call may be in error: the DNA end matches TRBJ2-7 better. The V gene's germline CDR1 is SGHTA and CDR2 FQGTGA. The CDR3 has 15 amino acids. CDR3 amino acids: CASSPTPTGTSEQYF. The CDR3 region has the DNA TGTGCCAGCAGCCCGACCCCGACCGGGACTAGCGAGCAGTACTTC.

This clonotype has only a few counts. V gene TRBV6-1 combines with J gene TRBJ2-1; the D gene could be TRBD1 or TRBD2 (5 bases each). Looked up from germline, CDR1 is MNHNS and CDR2 is SASEGT. This CDR3 is built from 13 residues. With 2 bases removed from V and 10 bases from J, the gap between germline ends came to 12 bases. In nucleotides, the CDR3 is TGTGCCAGCAGTGAATTCGGGACCTACGAGCAGTTCTTC. This encodes CASSEFGTYEQFF.

As to this clonotype: A read error may explain this, as a much larger clone is one base away. The rearrangement uses TRBV23-1 and TRBJ2-5; unclear D gene. TRBV23-1 is placed among ORFs of uncertain function. Trimming took off 3 bases at V and 11 bases at J, with 22 bases between the two ends. This CDR3 contains 15 residues. CDR3 protein: CASSHGGSSIGEQYF. The DNA for the CDR3 is TGCGCCAGCAGTCATGGTGGTTCGAGCATTGGTGAGCAGTACTTC.

To note about this clonotype: One end of the junction fails to match germline, which may point to a read error. The chain carries TRBV7-3 and TRBJ2-3, with 10 bases matching TRBD2. The CDR3 length is 15 residues. Germline V gene data show CDR1 as SGHTA and CDR2 as FQGTGA. CDR3 nucleotide sequence: TGTGCCAGGAGCGCCACTAGCGGGGAGCAAGAGACGCAGTACTTT. It specifies CARSATSGEQETQYF.

This chain uses TRBV7-8 with TRBJ2-7; TRBD2 matches at 14 bases. There are 22 residues in the CDR3. CDR1 SGHVS and CDR2 FQNEAQ come from the germline V gene. The trim removed 7 bases at V and 9 bases at J, leaving 32 bases unmatched. The CDR3 DNA reads TGTGCCAGCACAGGGGGACTAGCGGGAGCGGGCGTTGGGGGCTGTAGCACAGAGACGCAGTACTTC. This codes for CASTGGLAGAGVGGCSTETQYF.

In this sample, this clonotype turned up a few times. This sequence joins TRBV7-9 and TRBJ2-7; either TRBD1 or TRBD2 may fit D (5 bases each). Germline CDR1 is SEHNR and CDR2 is FQNEAQ (reference sequence). The V end was cut by 1 base, the J end by 6 bases, with 7 bases between. This CDR3 is 12 amino acids long. In DNA, the CDR3 is TGTGCCAGCAGCTTAGGGGGGAGCGAGCAGTACTTC. Protein sequence: CASSLGGSEQYF.

The chain links TRBV7-2 to TRBJ2-3; weak D call: TRBD2 (6 bases). From germline, CDR1 is SGHTA and CDR2 FQGNSA. This CDR3 has 16 amino acids. Trimming left V 1 base short and J 5 bases short, with 16 bases between. The CDR3 protein is CASSLEIAVGGDTQYF. The CDR3 DNA reads TGTGCCAGCAGCTTAGAAATAGCGGTGGGGGGAGATACGCAGTATTTT. The variable domain in full, with the rest retrieved from reference TRBV7-2 and TRBJ2-3, is GAGVSQSPSNKVTEKGKDVELRCDPISGHTALYWYRQSLGQGLEFLIYFQGNSAPDKSGLPSDRFSAERTGGSVSTLTIQRTQQEDSAVYLCASSLEIAVGGDTQYFGPGTRLTVL.

In DNA form, the CDR3 reads TGTGCCAGCGGGCCGTACGCCAAAAACATTCAGTACTTC. As protein: CASGPYAKNIQYF. The V and J genes are TRBV7-3 and TRBJ2-4; no clear D gene. The length of the CDR3 is 13 residues. The ends were cut back, 8 bases at V and 1 base at J, with 9 bases in the middle. The germline CDR1 and CDR2 sequences are SGHTA and FQGTGA.

This clonotype has at least ten counts. This sequence joins TRBV27 and TRBJ2-5; 13 nucleotides agree with TRBD2. The CDR3 spans 16 residues. Trimming cost V 5 bases and J 5 bases; bases outside gene matches: 8. Looked up from germline, CDR1 is MNHEY and CDR2 is SMNVEV (reference sequence). CDR3 loop: CASSRTSGRARETQYF. The CDR3 DNA reads as TGTGCCAGCAGTCGTACTAGCGGGAGGGCACGGGAGACCCAGTACTTC.

With regard to this clonotype: A junction boundary mismatches the germline segment, possibly from a read error. V and J are TRBV7-2 and TRBJ2-5; 8 positions match TRBD2. The CDR3 has 15 amino acids. Germline lookup yields CDR1 SGHTA and CDR2 FQGNSA. The CDR3 reads CAAGHGGGAQETQYF. The CDR3, as DNA: TGTGCCGCGGGGCACGGGGGGGGTGCCCAAGAGACTCAGTACTTC.

This clonotype was picked up one time. This rearrangement joins TRBV11-3 to TRBJ2-5, with D hard to call. V was trimmed by 4 bases and J by 5 bases, leaving 11 bases between them. The V gene's germline CDR1 is SGHNT and CDR2 YENEEA. The CDR3 has 13 residues. In DNA, the CDR3 is TGTGCCAGCAGCTCGGTAATGCAGGAGACCCAGTACTTC. Translating it yields CASSSVMQETQYF.

This clonotype was observed many times. Germline and junction disagree at one end, which may indicate a read error. The V call is TRBV10-2, the J call TRBJ2-2; 7 bases map to TRBD1. The CDR3 totals 15 residues. Germline loops: CDR1 WSHSY, CDR2 SAAADI. DNA of the CDR3: TGCGCCAGCAGTGAGATACAGGGGAACTCCGGGGAGCTGTTTTTT. Amino acids: CASSEIQGNSGELFF.

This chain links TRBV6-2 or TRBV6-3 with TRBJ1-2; D call uncertain. V was trimmed by 6 bases and J by 2 bases, leaving 13 bases between them. This CDR3 comprises 14 residues. Germline loops: CDR1 MNHEY, CDR2 SVGEGT. The CDR3 DNA reads as TGTGCCAGCAGCACCGACACTCCGAACTATGGCTACACCTTC. It translates to CASSTDTPNYGYTF.

In its sample, this clonotype was seen a few times. V is TRBV7-7 and J is TRBJ2-2, with D possibly matching TRBD2 (6 bases). CDR1 is SSHAT, CDR2 FNYEAQ, per germline (reference sequence). The CDR3 runs 13 residues. The CDR3 reads CASSGSGTGELFF. The CDR3 DNA reads TGTGCTAGCTCCGGTAGCGGAACCGGGGAGCTGTTTTTT.

This chain uses TRBV12-3 or TRBV12-4 with TRBJ2-7; a possible D gene is TRBD1 (6 bases). With 3 bases removed from V and 4 bases from J, the gap between germline ends came to 10 bases. The CDR3 has 13 residues. CDR3 loop: CASSLGRGYEQYF. The CDR3 DNA is TGTGCCAGCAGTTTGGGAAGGGGGTACGAGCAGTACTTC.

By share, this clonotype ranks as large. The chain links TRBV7-2 to TRBJ2-3; 7 bases agree with TRBD2. Germline V gene sequence: CDR1 SGHTA, CDR2 FQGNSA. The CDR3 contains 14 residues. J was trimmed by 2 bases and V by 3 bases; bases with no gene match: 2. As DNA, the CDR3 is TGTGCCAGCAGCTTCGGGGGGTCCACAGATACGCAGTATTTT. It codes for CASSFGGSTDTQYF.

By proportion, this clonotype is medium-sized. V usage is TRBV7-2 and J usage is TRBJ2-1; TRBD2 agrees at 10 bases. The J call may be in error: the DNA end matches TRBJ2-7 better. From germline, CDR1 is SGHTA and CDR2 FQGNSA. This CDR3 spans 15 amino acids. The DNA of the CDR3 is TGTGCCAGCAGCTTCCCTAGCGGGGGCTCGGAAGAGCAGTACTTC. It translates to CASSFPSGGSEEQYF.

The CDR3 here is CASSQQGYEQYF. The CDR3 DNA reads TGTGCCAGCAGTCAACAGGGCTACGAGCAGTACTTC. The chain recombines TRBV7-2 with TRBJ2-7, with D possibly TRBD1 on 6 matching bases. This CDR3 comprises 12 residues. Germline CDR1 reads SGHTA; CDR2 reads FQGNSA. The V end lost 6 bases, the J end lost 3 bases, and 9 bases lay between the germline ends.

This clonotype came up once. The chain combines TRBV7-9 with TRBJ2-7, with TRBD1 as a possible D gene (6 bases). The closer fit of TRBJ2-1 to the DNA end suggests the J call may be wrong. Germline values: CDR1 SEHNR, CDR2 FQNEAQ (reference sequence). The CDR3 length is 15 residues. This chain's CDR3 is CASSRGGFSYNEQFF. The CDR3 DNA reads TGTGCCAGCAGCAGAGGGGGATTTTCCTACAATGAGCAGTTCTTC.

V usage is TRBV25-1 and J usage is TRBJ2-2; 10 bases match TRBD2. The CDR3 runs 17 residues. V trimming: 4 bases; J trimming: 5 bases; junction bases outside the gene matches: 10. Germline-derived CDR1 and CDR2 are MGHDK and SYGVNS. Written as DNA, the CDR3 is TGTGCCAGCAGTGGGTCCCGACTAGCGGGCGATACCGGGGAGCTGTTTTTT. Amino acids: CASSGSRLAGDTGELFF.